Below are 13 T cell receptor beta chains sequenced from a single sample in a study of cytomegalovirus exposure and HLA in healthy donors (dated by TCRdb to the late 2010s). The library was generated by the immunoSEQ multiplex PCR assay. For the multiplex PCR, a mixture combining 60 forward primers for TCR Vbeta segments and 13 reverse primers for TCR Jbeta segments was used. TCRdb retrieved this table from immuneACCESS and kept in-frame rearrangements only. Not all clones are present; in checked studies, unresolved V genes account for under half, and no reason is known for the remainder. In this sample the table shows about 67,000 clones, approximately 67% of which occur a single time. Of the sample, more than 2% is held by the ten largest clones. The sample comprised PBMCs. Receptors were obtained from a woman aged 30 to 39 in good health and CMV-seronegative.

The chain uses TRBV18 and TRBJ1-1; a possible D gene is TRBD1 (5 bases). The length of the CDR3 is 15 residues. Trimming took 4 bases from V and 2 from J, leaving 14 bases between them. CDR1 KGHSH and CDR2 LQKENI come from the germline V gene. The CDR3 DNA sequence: TGTGCCAGCTCACGCTTGGACACTTCAAACACTGAAGCTTTCTTT. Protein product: CASSRLDTSNTEAFF.

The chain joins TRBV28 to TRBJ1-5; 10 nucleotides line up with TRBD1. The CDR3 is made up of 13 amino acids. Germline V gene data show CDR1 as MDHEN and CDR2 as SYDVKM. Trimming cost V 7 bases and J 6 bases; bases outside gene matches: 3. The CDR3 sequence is CASNRDRGQPQHF. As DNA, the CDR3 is TGTGCCAGCAACCGGGACAGGGGTCAGCCCCAGCATTTT.

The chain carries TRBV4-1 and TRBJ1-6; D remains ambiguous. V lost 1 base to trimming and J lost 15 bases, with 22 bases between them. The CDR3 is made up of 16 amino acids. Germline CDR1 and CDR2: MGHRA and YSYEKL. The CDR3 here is CASSQVDLTQFGNLHF. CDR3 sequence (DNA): TGCGCCAGCAGCCAAGTAGATCTGACTCAGTTTGGCAACCTCCACTTT.

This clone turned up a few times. The CDR3, as DNA: TGCGCCAGCATCTCCCCAGGGATCGGGACCCAGTACTTC. It codes for CASISPGIGTQYF. The J gene is TRBJ2-5, the V gene TRBV5-1, with TRBD1 as a possible D gene (5 bases). This CDR3 region has 13 residues. Germline V lookup: CDR1 SGHRS, CDR2 YFSETQ. The V and J ends lost 6 bases and 7 bases respectively, with 16 bases between them.

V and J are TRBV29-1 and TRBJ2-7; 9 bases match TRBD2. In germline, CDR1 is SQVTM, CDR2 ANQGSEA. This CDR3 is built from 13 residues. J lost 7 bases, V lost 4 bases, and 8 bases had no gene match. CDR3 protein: CSVGERGAGEQYF. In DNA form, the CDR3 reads TGCAGCGTTGGAGAGCGGGGGGCCGGGGAGCAGTACTTC.

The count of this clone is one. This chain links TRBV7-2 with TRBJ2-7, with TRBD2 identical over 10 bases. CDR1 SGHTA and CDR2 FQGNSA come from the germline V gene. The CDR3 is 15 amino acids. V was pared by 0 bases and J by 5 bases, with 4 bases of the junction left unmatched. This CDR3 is CASSLAAGGSHEQYF. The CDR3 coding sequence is TGTGCCAGCAGCTTAGCAGCGGGGGGGTCCCACGAGCAGTACTTC.

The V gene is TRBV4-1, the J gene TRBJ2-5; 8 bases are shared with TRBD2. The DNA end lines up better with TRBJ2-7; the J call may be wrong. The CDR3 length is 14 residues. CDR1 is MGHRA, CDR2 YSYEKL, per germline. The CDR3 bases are TGCGCCAGCAGCCTACGGGGGGGATACTACGAGCAGTACTTC. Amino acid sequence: CASSLRGGYYEQYF.

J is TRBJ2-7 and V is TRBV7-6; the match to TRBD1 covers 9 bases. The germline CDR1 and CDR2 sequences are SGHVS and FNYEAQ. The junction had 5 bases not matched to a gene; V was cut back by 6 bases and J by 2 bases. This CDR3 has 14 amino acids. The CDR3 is CASREGQGPYEQYF. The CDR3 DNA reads TGTGCCAGCAGGGAGGGACAGGGCCCCTACGAGCAGTACTTC.

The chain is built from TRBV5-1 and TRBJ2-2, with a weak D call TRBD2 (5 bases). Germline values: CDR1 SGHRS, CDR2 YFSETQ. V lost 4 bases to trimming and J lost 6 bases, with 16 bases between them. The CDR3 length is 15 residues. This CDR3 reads CASSRGIARAGELFF. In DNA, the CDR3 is TGCGCCAGCAGCCGAGGGATAGCCAGAGCCGGGGAGCTGTTTTTT.

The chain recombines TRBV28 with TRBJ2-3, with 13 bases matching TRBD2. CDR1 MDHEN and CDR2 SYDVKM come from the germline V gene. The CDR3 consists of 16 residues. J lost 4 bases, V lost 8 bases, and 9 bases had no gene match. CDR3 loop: CASVKTSGGASDTQYF. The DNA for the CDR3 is TGTGCCAGCGTAAAAACTAGCGGGGGGGCGTCAGATACGCAGTATTTT.

CDR3 DNA: TGTGCCAGCAGCTTAGGGGCGGGGGGGCCCCGGACCCAAGAGACCCAGTACTTC. Its protein product is CASSLGAGGPRTQETQYF. The J gene is TRBJ2-5, the V gene TRBV7-9, with 9 bases lining up with TRBD2. Germline V lookup: CDR1 SEHNR, CDR2 FQNEAQ (reference sequence). The V and J ends lost 1 base and 1 base, in that order; junction bases with no gene match: 10. This CDR3 is 18 amino acids long.

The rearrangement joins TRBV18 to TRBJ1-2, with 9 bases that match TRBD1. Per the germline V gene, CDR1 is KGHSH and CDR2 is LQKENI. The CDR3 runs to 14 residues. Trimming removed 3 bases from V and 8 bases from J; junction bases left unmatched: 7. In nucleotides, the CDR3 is TGTGCCAGCTCACCTGGGACAGGGCCGAGAGGCTACACCTTC. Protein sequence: CASSPGTGPRGYTF.

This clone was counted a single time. The CDR3, as DNA: TGCGCCAGCAGCTTGAGAACGGGGGGTCAAGAGACCCAGTACTTC. This sequence encodes CASSLRTGGQETQYF. This rearrangement joins TRBV5-1 to TRBJ2-5, with TRBD2 matching 7 bases. The CDR3 sequence is 15 residues long. The ends lost 1 base at V and 2 bases at J; junction bases unmatched: 5. CDR1 is SGHRS and CDR2 is YFSETQ in the germline V gene.